The clone carrying this TCR beta chain was counted between two and nine times. Its antigen is unknown. The sample belongs to a study of cytomegalovirus exposure and HLA in healthy donors. Study outcomes and limitations: Analysis was carried out at a later point, and it linked a missense DCLRE1C variant to TCR beta V- and J-gene trimming. Several of the most significant clusters appeared, in a later analysis, to be linked to common viral pathogens. Immune exposure information comprised only CMV serostatus. The study labeled fewer than 200 TCR beta chains cytomegalovirus-associated.

Primers for the PCR totalled 60 Vbeta and 13 Jbeta. Clones were read by immunoSEQ multiplex PCR, and TCRdb kept only the in-frame ones, dropping some. The sample consists of approximately 160,000 clones, about four fifths of them appearing once. There are 12 residues in the CDR3. Germline V gene lookup returns CDR1 MDHEN and CDR2 SYDVKM. V was shortened by 6 bases and J by 4 bases, with 7 bases between the two germline ends. The genes are TRBV28 and TRBJ1-5; D not resolved. The material sequenced was PBMCs. This TCR derives from a male donor in good health and CMV-seronegative. The CDR3 region is CASRTENQPQHF. The CDR3 DNA reads as TGTGCCAGCAGGACGGAGAATCAGCCCCAGCATTTT.